This T cell receptor (beta chain) is from a study of blood T cell repertoires in COVID-19. V dropped 0 bases and J dropped 13; count of bases not matched to a gene: 12. CDR1 and CDR2 from the germline V gene are SGHRS and YFSETQ. The CDR3 contains 16 residues. Assay used: immunoSEQ multiplex PCR; TCRdb lists only in-frame clones, some missing. The repertoire holds 150,000 to 200,000 clones, with about nine tenths as singletons. The sequencing input was peripheral blood. This sequence joins TRBV5-1 and TRBJ2-3; 12 bases fit TRBD2. The TCR originated in a woman between 70 and 85 years old with acute or convalescent COVID-19. In DNA, the CDR3 is TGCGCCAGCAGCTTGGAGGCTAGCGGGGGGGCCGTGGAGGAGTATTTT. It translates to CASSLEASGGAVEEYF.